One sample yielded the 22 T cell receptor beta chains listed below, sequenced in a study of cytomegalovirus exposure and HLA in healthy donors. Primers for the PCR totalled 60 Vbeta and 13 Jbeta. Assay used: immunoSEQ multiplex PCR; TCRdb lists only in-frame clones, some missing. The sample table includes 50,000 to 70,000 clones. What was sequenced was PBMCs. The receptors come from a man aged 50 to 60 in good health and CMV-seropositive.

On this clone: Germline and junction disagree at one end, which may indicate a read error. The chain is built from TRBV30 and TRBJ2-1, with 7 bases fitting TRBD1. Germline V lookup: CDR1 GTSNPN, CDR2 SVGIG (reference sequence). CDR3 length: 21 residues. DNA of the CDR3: TGTGCCTGGAGTGCCCTTACTCGCCATGGGACAGTGCGGTCCTCCGACAATGAGCAGTTCTTC. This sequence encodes CAWSALTRHGTVRSSDNEQFF.

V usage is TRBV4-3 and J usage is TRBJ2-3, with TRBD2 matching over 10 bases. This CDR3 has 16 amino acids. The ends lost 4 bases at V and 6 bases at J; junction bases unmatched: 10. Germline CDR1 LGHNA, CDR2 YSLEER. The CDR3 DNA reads TGCGCCAGCAGCCCCGGACTAGCGGTATTAACGGATACGCAGTATTTT. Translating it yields CASSPGLAVLTDTQYF.

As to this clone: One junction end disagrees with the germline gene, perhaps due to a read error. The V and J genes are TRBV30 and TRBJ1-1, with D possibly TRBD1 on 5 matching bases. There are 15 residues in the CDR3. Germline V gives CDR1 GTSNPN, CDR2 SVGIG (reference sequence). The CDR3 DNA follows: TGTGCCGGGAGCGGCCCAGGGAAAGGCGGCACTGAAGCTTTCTTT. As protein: CAGSGPGKGGTEAFF.

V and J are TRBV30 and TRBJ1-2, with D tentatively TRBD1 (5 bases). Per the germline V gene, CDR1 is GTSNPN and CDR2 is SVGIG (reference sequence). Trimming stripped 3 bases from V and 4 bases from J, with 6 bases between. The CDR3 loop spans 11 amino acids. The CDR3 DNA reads TGTGCCTGGAGACAGGTCTATGGCTACACCTTC. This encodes CAWRQVYGYTF.

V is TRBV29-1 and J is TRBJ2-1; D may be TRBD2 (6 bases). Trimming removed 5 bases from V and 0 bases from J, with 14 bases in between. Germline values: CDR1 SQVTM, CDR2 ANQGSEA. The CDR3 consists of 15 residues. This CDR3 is CSVFRGLSSYNEQFF. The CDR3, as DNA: TGCAGCGTTTTTCGGGGGTTAAGCTCCTACAATGAGCAGTTCTTC.

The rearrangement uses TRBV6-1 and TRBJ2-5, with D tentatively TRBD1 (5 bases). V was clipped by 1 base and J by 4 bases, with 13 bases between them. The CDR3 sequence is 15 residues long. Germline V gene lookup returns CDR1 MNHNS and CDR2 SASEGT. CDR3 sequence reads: CASSEDNLRGETQYF. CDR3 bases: TGTGCCAGCAGTGAAGACAACCTAAGGGGAGAGACCCAGTACTTC.

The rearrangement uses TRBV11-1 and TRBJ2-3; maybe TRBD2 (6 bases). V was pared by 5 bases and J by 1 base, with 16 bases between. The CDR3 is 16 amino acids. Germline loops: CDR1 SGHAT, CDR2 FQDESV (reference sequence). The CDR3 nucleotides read TGTGCCAGCAGCCATCGAACTGCTAGCGGCACAGATACGCAGTATTTT. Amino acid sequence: CASSHRTASGTDTQYF.

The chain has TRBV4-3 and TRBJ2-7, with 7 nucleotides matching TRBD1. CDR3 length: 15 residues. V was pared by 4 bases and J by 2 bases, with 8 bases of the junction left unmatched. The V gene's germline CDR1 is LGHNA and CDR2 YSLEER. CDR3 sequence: CASSRGTVSAYEQYF. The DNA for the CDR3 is TGCGCCAGCAGCCGGGGGACAGTGAGCGCCTACGAGCAGTACTTC.

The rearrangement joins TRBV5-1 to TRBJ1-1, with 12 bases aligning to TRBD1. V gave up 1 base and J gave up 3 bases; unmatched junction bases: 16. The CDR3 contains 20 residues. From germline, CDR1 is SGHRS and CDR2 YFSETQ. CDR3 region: CASSLRGPVGTGGLHTEAFF. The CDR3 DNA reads TGCGCCAGCAGCTTGCGGGGGCCGGTCGGGACAGGGGGCCTACACACTGAAGCTTTCTTT.

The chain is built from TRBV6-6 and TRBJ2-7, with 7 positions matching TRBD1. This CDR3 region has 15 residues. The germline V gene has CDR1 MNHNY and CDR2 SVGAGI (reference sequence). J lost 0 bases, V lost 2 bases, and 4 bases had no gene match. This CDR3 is CASSYGQEGSYEQYF. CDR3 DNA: TGTGCCAGCAGTTACGGACAGGAAGGCTCCTACGAGCAGTACTTC.

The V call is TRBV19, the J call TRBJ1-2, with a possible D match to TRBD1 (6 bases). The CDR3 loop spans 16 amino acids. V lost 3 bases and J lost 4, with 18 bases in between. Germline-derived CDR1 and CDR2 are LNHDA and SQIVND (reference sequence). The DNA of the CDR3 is TGTGCCAGTAGTATCCTCATGGACAGCCCTGGCTATGGCTACACCTTC. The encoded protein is CASSILMDSPGYGYTF.

CDR3: CASSTTLAGKEAQYF. The CDR3 coding sequence is TGTGCCAGTAGTACTACACTAGCCGGCAAGGAGGCCCAGTACTTC. This chain links TRBV19 with TRBJ2-5; D possibly corresponds to TRBD2 (6 bases). V was pared by 4 bases and J by 9 bases, with 21 bases between. This CDR3 is 15 amino acids long. Per the germline V gene, CDR1 is LNHDA and CDR2 is SQIVND (reference sequence).

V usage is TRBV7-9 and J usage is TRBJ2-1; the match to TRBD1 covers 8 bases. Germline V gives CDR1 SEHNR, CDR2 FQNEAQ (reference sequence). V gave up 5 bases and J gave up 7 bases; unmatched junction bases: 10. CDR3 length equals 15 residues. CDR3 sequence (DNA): TGTGCCAGCAGCACAGGACAGGGATGGGCTAATGAGCAGTTCTTC. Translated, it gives CASSTGQGWANEQFF.

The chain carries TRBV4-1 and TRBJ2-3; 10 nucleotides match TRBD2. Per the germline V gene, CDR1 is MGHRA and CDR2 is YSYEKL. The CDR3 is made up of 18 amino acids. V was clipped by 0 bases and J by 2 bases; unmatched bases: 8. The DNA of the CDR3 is TGCGCCAGCAGCCAAGAAAAAGATGGGACTAGCGTCACAGATACGCAGTATTTT. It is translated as CASSQEKDGTSVTDTQYF.

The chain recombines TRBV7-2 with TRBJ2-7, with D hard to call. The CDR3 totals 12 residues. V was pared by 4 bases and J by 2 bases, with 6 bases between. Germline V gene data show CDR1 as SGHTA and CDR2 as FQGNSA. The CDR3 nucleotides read TGTGCCAGCAGCTCCACGGCCTACGAGCAGTACTTC. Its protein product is CASSSTAYEQYF.

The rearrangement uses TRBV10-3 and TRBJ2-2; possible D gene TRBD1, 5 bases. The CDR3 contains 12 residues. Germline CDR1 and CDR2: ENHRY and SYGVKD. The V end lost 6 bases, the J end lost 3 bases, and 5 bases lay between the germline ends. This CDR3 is CAIRGDTGELFF. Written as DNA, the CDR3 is TGTGCCATCAGAGGGGACACCGGGGAGCTGTTTTTT.

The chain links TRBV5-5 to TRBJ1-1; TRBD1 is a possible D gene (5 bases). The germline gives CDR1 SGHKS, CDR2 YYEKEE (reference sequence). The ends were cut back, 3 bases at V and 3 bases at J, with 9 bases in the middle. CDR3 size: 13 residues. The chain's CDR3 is CASSSQGYTEAFF. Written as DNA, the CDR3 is TGTGCCAGCAGCTCCCAGGGTTACACTGAAGCTTTCTTT.

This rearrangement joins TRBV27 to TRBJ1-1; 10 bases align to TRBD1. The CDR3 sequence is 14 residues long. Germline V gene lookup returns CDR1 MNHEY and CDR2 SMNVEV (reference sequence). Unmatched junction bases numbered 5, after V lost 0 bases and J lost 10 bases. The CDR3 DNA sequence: TGTGCCAGCAGTTTATCGGGACAGGGGAGGGGAGCTTTCTTT. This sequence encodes CASSLSGQGRGAFF.

The CDR3 nucleotides are TGCAGCGTTGAATTGGCAGTTAACACTGAAGCTTTCTTT. It translates to CSVELAVNTEAFF. The chain carries TRBV29-1 and TRBJ1-1; no firm D call. The ends were cut back, 2 bases at V and 2 bases at J, with 9 bases in the middle. This CDR3 contains 13 residues. Germline CDR1 is SQVTM and CDR2 is ANQGSEA.

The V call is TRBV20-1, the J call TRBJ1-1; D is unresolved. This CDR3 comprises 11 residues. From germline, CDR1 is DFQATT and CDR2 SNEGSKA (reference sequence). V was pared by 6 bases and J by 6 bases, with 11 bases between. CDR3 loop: CSAPIAPEAFF. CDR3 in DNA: TGCAGTGCACCTATCGCCCCTGAAGCTTTCTTT.

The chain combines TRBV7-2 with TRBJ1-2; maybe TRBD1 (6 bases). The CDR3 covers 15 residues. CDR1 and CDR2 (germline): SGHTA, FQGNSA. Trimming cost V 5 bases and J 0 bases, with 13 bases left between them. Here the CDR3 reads CASSPGAAANYGYTF. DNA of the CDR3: TGTGCCAGCAGCCCAGGGGCCGCCGCTAACTATGGCTACACCTTC.

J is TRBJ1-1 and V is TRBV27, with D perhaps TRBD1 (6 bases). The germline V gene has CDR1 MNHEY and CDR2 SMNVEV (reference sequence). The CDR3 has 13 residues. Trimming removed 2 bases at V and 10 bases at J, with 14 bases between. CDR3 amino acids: CASSLKGGVTAFF. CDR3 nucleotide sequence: TGTGCCAGCAGTTTAAAGGGGGGGGTAACAGCTTTCTTT.